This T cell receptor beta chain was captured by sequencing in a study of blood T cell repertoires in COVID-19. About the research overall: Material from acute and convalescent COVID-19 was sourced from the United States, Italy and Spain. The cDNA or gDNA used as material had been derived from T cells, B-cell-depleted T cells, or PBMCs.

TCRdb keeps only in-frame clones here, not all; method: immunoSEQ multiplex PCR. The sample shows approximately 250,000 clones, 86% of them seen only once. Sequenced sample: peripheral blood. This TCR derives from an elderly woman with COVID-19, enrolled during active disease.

DNA of the CDR3: TGTGCCAGCAGCCCCGAGTCCCGCTATGGCTACACCTTC. This sequence encodes CASSPESRYGYTF. This rearrangement joins TRBV7-2 to TRBJ1-2; D gene unclear. Trimming took 5 bases from V and 4 from J, leaving 11 bases between them. Germline CDR1 reads SGHTA; CDR2 reads FQGNSA. The CDR3 runs 13 residues.